One TCR beta chain is described in this entry. The same CDR3 is also encoded by other DNA sequences in this sample. This sample is drawn from a study of shared clonotypes between healthy human individuals. Evenly divided among several immunoSEQ plates was the genomic DNA of each subset. Produced via immunoSEQ multiplex PCR; TCRdb's table is partial and in-frame only. The data show roughly 1,100,000 clones, with about three quarters seen just once and approximately 1.5% held by the top ten. The CDR3 spans 11 residues. The germline V gene encodes CDR1 SGHRS and CDR2 YFSETQ. V was shortened by 0 bases and J by 2 bases, with 0 bases between the two germline ends.

The sequence derives from a man aged 18-30 years in good health. The chain uses TRBV5-1 and TRBJ2-7, with no clear D. The sequenced sample was memory CD4+ T cells sorted from blood. Specified subset: CD45RA-negative fraction. The DNA for the CDR3 is TGCGCCAGCAGCTTGGCCTACGAGCAGTACTTC. Its translation is CASSLAYEQYF.